Presented here are 4 T cell receptor beta chains from one specimen sequenced in a study of PD-1 blockade in classical Hodgkin lymphoma. Brentuximab vedotin exposure varied among the patients, all of whom had relapsed after autologous stem cell transplantation. Assay: immunoSEQ multiplex PCR; the TCRdb copy retains only in-frame clones and omits some. The profile shows more than 2,000 clones, around 85% of them singletons. This specimen was peripheral blood mononuclear cells (PBMCs), taken at baseline. Receptors were obtained from a human donor with classical Hodgkin lymphoma.

The chain recombines TRBV7-8 with TRBJ1-2; weak D call: TRBD1 (6 bases). V was cut by 5 bases and J by 8 bases, with 15 bases left in between. CDR1 and CDR2 (germline): SGHVS, FQNEAQ. The CDR3 extends over 13 amino acids. CDR3 region: CASSQIGQTGYTF. The CDR3 DNA follows: TGTGCCAGCAGCCAAATCGGACAGACAGGCTACACCTTC.

J is TRBJ1-2 and V is TRBV5-1; D might be TRBD1 (6 bases). This CDR3 is built from 14 residues. Trimming took off 3 bases at V and 3 bases at J, with 12 bases between the two ends. Germline CDR1 SGHRS, CDR2 YFSETQ. CDR3: CASSSGQWDYGYTF. CDR3 in DNA: TGCGCCAGCAGCTCAGGACAGTGGGACTATGGCTACACCTTC.

The CDR3 loop reads CAWSAPGPLVTF. CDR3 sequence (DNA): TGTGCCTGGAGTGCGCCGGGACCGCTAGTCACCTTC. The V call is TRBV30, the J call TRBJ1-2, with a possible D match to TRBD1 (5 bases). CDR3 size: 12 residues. The germline V gene encodes CDR1 GTSNPN and CDR2 SVGIG (reference sequence). V was shortened by 1 base and J by 13 bases, with 16 bases between the two germline ends.

The genes are TRBV6-1 and TRBJ2-3; possibly TRBD1 for D (5 bases). CDR1 is MNHNS and CDR2 is SASEGT in the germline V gene. Trimming removed 1 base at V and 0 bases at J, with 17 bases between. The CDR3 length is 18 residues. The chain's CDR3 is CASSEVPPTVTSTDTQYF. The CDR3 coding sequence is TGTGCCAGCAGTGAAGTGCCCCCGACAGTTACTAGCACAGATACGCAGTATTTT.